Presented here are 16 T cell receptor beta chains from one specimen sequenced in a study of beta chain features in type 1 diabetes. Overall study results and limits: Significant though moderate, a shortening of TCRB CDR3s appeared in all four CD4+ subsets of Type 1 diabetes patients.

All of the isolated RNA was reverse transcribed, so expressed TCRB transcripts were sequenced. Method: immunoSEQ multiplex PCR; TCRdb's copy keeps in-frame clones and lacks some. The sample has 640,000 or so clones; 11% to 15% are singletons. Antigen specificity for these receptors is unknown. The sequenced material came from naive CD4+ T cells from blood. All receptors come from a young man with type 1 diabetes.

This clone occurred a few times. J is TRBJ2-1 and V is TRBV9; TRBD1 matches 10 bases. CDR1 and CDR2 from the germline V gene are SGDLS and YYNGEE. The CDR3 spans 18 residues. Trimming cost V 3 bases and J 6 bases; bases outside gene matches: 15. The CDR3, as DNA: TGTGCCAGCAGCGCTTCGGGACAGGGGTCAGGGATTGCCAATGAGCAGTTCTTC. The encoded protein is CASSASGQGSGIANEQFF.

The rearrangement joins TRBV5-4 to TRBJ2-5, with a possible D match to TRBD2 (5 bases). The ends were cut back, 5 bases at V and 1 base at J, with 12 bases in the middle. The length of the CDR3 is 14 residues. Germline values: CDR1 SGHNT, CDR2 YYREEE (reference sequence). The CDR3 DNA sequence: TGTGCCAGCAGTGAGGGAACAGTCCAAGAGACCCAGTACTTC. Encoded protein: CASSEGTVQETQYF.

This sequence joins TRBV13 and TRBJ2-7, with D possibly being TRBD2 (6 bases). V lost 2 bases to trimming and J lost 4 bases, with 30 bases between them. The germline V gene has CDR1 PRHDT and CDR2 FYEKMQ (reference sequence). The CDR3 contains 20 residues. The CDR3 region is CASSLYSLLGTQNIQYEQYF. The CDR3 bases are TGTGCCAGCAGCTTATACTCCCTTCTAGGGACTCAAAACATACAATACGAGCAGTACTTC.

This clone was observed many times. V is TRBV2 and J is TRBJ2-4, with D uncertain. Germline CDR1 reads SNHLY; CDR2 reads FYNNEI. V lost 1 base and J 0 bases, leaving 7 bases between the germline ends. The CDR3 is 15 residues long. The CDR3 sequence: CASSEDPGAKNIQYF. The CDR3 region has the DNA TGTGCCAGCAGTGAAGATCCGGGAGCCAAAAACATTCAGTACTTC.

This clone was observed a few times. The chain employs TRBV30 and TRBJ2-5, with 7 bases aligning to TRBD1. The CDR3 is made up of 13 amino acids. In germline, CDR1 is GTSNPN, CDR2 SVGIG (reference sequence). Losses at the gene ends were 4 bases for V and 7 bases for J; bases not matched to a gene: 9. CDR3 sequence: CAWNPTGVGTQYF. CDR3 DNA sequence: TGTGCCTGGAACCCAACAGGGGTCGGGACCCAGTACTTC. Together with reference TRBV30 and TRBJ2-5, the CDR3 gives the full variable domain: SQTIHQWPATLVQPVGSPLSLECTVEGTSNPNLYWYRQAAGRGLQLLFYSVGIGQISSEVPQNLSASRPQDRQFILSSKKLLLSDSGFYLCAWNPTGVGTQYFGPGTRLLVL.

J is TRBJ2-4 and V is TRBV9; D ambiguous. The V gene lost 0 bases and the J gene lost 5 bases, with 15 bases spanning the gap. CDR1 and CDR2 from the germline V gene are SGDLS and YYNGEE. This CDR3 spans 16 amino acids. CDR3: CASSVGPIQGQNIQYF. The CDR3, as DNA: TGTGCCAGCAGCGTAGGTCCCATTCAAGGGCAAAACATTCAGTACTTC. The full variable domain, its missing parts supplied by reference TRBV9 and TRBJ2-4, is DSGVTQTPKHLITATGQRVTLRCSPRSGDLSVYWYQQSLDQGLQFLIQYYNGEERAKGNILERFSAQQFPDLHSELNLSSLELGDSALYFCASSVGPIQGQNIQYFGAGTRLSVL.

This chain joins TRBV9 and TRBJ2-3; maybe TRBD1 (5 bases). Trimming shortened V by 4 bases and J by 4 bases, and 19 bases separated the two germline ends. The germline gives CDR1 SGDLS, CDR2 YYNGEE. The CDR3 runs 16 residues. The CDR3 DNA reads TGTGCCAGCAGCCCCCTGGGGCAACTCCGGGCAGATACGCAGTATTTT. Translating gives CASSPLGQLRADTQYF.

This clone came up a few times. The V call is TRBV9, the J call TRBJ2-3, with D perhaps matching TRBD2 (6 bases). V was cut by 0 bases and J by 6 bases, with 14 bases left in between. Germline CDR1 and CDR2: SGDLS and YYNGEE. This CDR3 contains 15 residues. CDR3 region: CASSVAKGGVDTQYF. CDR3 coding DNA: TGTGCCAGCAGCGTAGCGAAAGGAGGGGTCGATACGCAGTATTTT.

V usage is TRBV30 and J usage is TRBJ2-2; no definite D call. CDR3 size: 11 residues. Germline V gene data show CDR1 as GTSNPN and CDR2 as SVGIG (reference sequence). V was cut by 2 bases and J by 7 bases, with 5 bases left in between. The CDR3 bases are TGTGCCTGGAGTAGTCGCGGGGAGCTGTTTTTT. Amino acids: CAWSSRGELFF.

This clone has just a few counts. The chain joins TRBV9 to TRBJ2-3, with D uncertain. CDR1 is SGDLS and CDR2 is YYNGEE in the germline V gene. V lost 1 base, J lost 1 base, and 10 bases lay in between. CDR3 size: 15 residues. This CDR3 reads CASSVIPWGTDTQYF. In DNA form, the CDR3 reads TGTGCCAGCAGCGTAATCCCTTGGGGCACAGATACGCAGTATTTT.

The chain couples TRBV5-1 to TRBJ1-1; 7 bases align to TRBD1. The junction had 3 bases not matched to a gene; V was cut back by 0 bases and J by 1 base. The CDR3 loop spans 15 amino acids. The germline gives CDR1 SGHRS, CDR2 YFSETQ. CDR3 bases: TGCGCCAGCAGCTTGGGGGACAGTCAGAACACTGAAGCTTTCTTT. Translated: CASSLGDSQNTEAFF.

The V gene is TRBV30, the J gene TRBJ1-2, with D maybe TRBD1 (5 bases). This CDR3 spans 14 amino acids. The V and J ends lost 0 bases and 3 bases respectively, with 11 bases between them. In germline, CDR1 is GTSNPN, CDR2 SVGIG (reference sequence). CDR3 in amino acids: CAWSVQGFDYGYTF. Written as DNA, the CDR3 is TGTGCCTGGAGTGTTCAGGGATTCGACTATGGCTACACCTTC.

This clone was recorded a few times. This chain links TRBV25-1 with TRBJ2-7; D possibly corresponds to TRBD1 (5 bases). The CDR3 length is 14 residues. Trimming took off 3 bases at V and 4 bases at J, with 13 bases between the two ends. Germline V gene data show CDR1 as MGHDK and CDR2 as SYGVNS. The CDR3 is CASSEFRQGYEQYF. CDR3 coding DNA: TGTGCCAGCAGTGAGTTTCGGCAGGGATACGAGCAGTACTTC.

The genes are TRBV5-1 and TRBJ2-1, with no clear D. CDR1 SGHRS and CDR2 YFSETQ come from the germline V gene. The CDR3 loop spans 15 amino acids. Trimming shortened V by 4 bases and J by 0 bases, and 11 bases separated the two germline ends. CDR3 in amino acids: CASSLSDSSYNEQFF. The DNA for the CDR3 is TGCGCCAGCAGCCTCTCCGATAGCTCCTACAATGAGCAGTTCTTC.

This sequence joins TRBV15 and TRBJ2-7, with 9 nucleotides matching TRBD1. Unmatched junction bases numbered 7, after V lost 0 bases and J lost 1 base. Per the germline V gene, CDR1 is LNHNV and CDR2 is YYDKDF (reference sequence). The CDR3 totals 17 residues. Here the CDR3 reads CATSRDRGQGLSYEQYF. Here the CDR3 DNA reads TGTGCCACCAGCAGAGATCGGGGACAGGGATTGTCCTACGAGCAGTACTTC.

There are a few counts of this clone. The chain joins TRBV4-1 to TRBJ2-5; TRBD2 matches at 8 bases. The CDR3 is 16 residues long. CDR1 MGHRA and CDR2 YSYEKL come from the germline V gene. Trimming cost V 2 bases and J 2 bases; bases outside gene matches: 7. Here the CDR3 reads CASSQTGTRIQETQYF. CDR3 nucleotides: TGCGCCAGCAGCCAAACCGGGACTAGGATACAAGAGACCCAGTACTTC.